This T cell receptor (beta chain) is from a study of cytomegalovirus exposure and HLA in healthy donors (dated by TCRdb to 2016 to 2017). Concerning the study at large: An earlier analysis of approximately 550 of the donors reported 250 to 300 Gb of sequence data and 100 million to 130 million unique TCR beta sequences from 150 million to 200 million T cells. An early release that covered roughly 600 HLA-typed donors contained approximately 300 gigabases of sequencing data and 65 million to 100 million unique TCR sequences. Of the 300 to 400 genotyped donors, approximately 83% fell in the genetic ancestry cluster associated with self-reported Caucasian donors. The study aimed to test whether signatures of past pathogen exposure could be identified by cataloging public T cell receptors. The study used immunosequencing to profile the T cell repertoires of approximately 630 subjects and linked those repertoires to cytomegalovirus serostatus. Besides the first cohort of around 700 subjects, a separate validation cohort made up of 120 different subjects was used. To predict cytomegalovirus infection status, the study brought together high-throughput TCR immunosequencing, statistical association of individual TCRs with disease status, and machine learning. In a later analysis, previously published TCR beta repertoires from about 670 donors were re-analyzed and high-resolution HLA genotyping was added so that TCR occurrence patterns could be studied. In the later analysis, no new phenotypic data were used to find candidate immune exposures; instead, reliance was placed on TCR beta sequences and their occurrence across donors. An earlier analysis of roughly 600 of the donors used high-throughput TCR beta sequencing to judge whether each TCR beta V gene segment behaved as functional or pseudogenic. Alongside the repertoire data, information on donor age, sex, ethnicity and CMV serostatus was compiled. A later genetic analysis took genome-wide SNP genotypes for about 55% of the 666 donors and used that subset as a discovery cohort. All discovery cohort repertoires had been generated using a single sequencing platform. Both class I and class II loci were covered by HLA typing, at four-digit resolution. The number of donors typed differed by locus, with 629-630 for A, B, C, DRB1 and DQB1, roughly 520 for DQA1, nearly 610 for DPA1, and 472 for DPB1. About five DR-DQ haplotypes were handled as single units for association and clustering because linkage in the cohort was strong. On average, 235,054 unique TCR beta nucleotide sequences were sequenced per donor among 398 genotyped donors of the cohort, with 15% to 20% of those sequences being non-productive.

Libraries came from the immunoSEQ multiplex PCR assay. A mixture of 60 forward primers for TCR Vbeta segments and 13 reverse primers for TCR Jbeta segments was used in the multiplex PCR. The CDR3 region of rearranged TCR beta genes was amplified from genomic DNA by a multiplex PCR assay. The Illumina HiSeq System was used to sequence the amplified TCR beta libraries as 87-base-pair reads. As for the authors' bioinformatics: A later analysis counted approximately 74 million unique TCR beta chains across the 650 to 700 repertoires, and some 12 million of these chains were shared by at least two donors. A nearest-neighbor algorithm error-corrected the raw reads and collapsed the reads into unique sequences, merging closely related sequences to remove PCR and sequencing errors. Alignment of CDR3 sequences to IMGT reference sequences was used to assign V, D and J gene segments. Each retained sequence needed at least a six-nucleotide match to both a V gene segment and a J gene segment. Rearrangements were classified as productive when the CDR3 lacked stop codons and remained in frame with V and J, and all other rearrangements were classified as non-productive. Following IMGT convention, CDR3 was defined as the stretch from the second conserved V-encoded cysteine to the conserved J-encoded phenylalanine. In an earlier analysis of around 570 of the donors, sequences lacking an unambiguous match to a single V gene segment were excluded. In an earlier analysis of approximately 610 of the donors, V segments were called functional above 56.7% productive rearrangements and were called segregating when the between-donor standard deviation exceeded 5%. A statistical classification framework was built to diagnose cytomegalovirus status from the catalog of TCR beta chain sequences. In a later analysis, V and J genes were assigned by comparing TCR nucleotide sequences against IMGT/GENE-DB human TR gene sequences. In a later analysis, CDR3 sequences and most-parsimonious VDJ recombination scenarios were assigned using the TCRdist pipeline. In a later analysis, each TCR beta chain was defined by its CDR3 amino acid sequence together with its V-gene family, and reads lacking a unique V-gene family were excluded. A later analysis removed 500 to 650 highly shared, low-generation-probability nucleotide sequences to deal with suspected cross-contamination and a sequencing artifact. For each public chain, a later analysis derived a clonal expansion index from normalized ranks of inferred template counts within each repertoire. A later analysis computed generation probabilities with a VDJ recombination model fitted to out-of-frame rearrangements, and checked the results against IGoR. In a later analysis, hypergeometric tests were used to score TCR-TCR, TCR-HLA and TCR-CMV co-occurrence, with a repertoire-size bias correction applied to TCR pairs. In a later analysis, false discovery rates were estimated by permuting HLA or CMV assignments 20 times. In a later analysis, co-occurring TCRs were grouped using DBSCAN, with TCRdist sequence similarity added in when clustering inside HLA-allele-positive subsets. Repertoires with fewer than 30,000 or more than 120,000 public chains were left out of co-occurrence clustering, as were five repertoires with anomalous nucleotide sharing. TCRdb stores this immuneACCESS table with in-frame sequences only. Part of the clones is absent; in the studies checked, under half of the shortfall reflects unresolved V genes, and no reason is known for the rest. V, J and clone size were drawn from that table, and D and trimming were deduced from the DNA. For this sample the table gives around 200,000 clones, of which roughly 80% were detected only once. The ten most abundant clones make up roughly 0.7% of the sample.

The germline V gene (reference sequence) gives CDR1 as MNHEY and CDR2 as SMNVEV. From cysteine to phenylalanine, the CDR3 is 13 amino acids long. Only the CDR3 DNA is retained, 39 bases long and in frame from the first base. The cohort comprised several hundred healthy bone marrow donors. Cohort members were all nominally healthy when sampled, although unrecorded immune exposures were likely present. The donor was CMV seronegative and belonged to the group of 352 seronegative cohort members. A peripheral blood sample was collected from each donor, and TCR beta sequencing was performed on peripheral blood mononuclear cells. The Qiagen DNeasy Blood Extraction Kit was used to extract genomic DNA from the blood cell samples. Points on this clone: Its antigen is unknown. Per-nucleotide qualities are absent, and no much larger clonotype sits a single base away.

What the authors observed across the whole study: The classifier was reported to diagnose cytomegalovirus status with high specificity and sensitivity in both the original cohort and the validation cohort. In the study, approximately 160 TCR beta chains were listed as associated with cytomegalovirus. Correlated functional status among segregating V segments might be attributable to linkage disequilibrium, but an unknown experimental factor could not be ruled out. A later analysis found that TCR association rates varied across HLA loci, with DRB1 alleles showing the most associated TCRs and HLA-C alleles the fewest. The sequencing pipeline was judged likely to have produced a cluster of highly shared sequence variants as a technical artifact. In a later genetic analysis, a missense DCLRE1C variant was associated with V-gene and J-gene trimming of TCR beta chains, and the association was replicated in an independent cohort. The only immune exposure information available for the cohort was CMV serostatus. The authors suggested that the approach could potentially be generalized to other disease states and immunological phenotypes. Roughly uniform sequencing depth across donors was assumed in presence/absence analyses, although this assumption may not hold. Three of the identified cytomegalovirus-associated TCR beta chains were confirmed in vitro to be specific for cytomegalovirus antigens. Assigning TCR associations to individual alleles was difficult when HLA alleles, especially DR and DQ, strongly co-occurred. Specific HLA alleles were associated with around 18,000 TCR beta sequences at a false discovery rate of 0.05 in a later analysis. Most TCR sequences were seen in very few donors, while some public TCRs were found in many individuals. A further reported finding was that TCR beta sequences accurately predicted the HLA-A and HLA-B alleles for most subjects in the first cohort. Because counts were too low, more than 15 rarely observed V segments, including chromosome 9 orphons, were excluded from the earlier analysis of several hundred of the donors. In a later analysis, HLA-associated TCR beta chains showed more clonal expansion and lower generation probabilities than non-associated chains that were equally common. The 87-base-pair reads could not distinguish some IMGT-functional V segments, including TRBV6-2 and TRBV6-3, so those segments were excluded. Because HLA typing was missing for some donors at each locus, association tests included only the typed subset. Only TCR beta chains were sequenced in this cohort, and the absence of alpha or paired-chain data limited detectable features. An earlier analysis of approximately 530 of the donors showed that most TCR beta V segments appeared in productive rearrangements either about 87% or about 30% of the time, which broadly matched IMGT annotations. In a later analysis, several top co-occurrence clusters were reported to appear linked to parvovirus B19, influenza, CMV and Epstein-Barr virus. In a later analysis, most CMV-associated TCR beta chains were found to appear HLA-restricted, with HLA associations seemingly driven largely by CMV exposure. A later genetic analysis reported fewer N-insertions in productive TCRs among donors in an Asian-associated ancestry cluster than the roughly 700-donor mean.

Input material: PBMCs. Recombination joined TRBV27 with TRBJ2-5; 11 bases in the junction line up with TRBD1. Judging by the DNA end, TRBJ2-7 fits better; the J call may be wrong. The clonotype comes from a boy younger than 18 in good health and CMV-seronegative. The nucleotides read TGTGCCACCTCGGACAGGGGGCAAAACGAGCAGTACTTC. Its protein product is CATSDRGQNEQYF.